This passage covers 8 T cell receptor beta chains from one sample sequenced in a study of T cell clonality in common variable immunodeficiency. Sequencing used immunoSEQ multiplex PCR; TCRdb keeps in-frame clones, though not all of them. Observed in the sample are about 42,000 clones, none of them singletons. The specimen sequenced was peripheral blood mononuclear cells. The receptors come from a person between 18 and 69 years old in good health.

At least ten counts were recorded for this clone. The read falls 3 residues short of the CDR3 end, and the missing part is taken from the germline J gene. The rearrangement uses TRBV29-1 and TRBJ2-7, with 10 positions matching TRBD1. The CDR3 is made up of 12 amino acids. From germline, CDR1 is SQVTM and CDR2 ANQGSEA. V trimming: 4 bases; J trimming: 6 bases; junction bases outside the gene matches: 3. Incomplete CDR3 DNA: TGCAGCGTTGTGGGACAGGGGTTCGAG. Amino acid sequence: CSVVGQGFE. The whole CDR3 reads CSVVGQGFEQYF.

This clone turned up a few times. The sequenced fragment ends 3 residues before the CDR3 boundary, so the rest is inferred from the germline J gene. The chain has TRBV7-2 and TRBJ2-5; D perhaps matches TRBD1 (6 bases). The V gene's germline CDR1 is SGHTA and CDR2 FQGNSA. This CDR3 spans 16 amino acids. V was trimmed by 0 bases and J by 4 bases, leaving 15 bases between them. The CDR3 DNA, read in part, is TGTGCCAGCAGCTTAGCGGGGACATCTGGATCAGAGACC. It encodes CASSLAGTSGSET. The whole CDR3 is CASSLAGTSGSETQYF.

This clone was detected ten times or more. Read coverage stops 3 residues before the CDR3 terminus; the germline J gene supplies the remainder. The chain uses TRBV18 and TRBJ2-5, with D possibly being TRBD1 (6 bases). This CDR3 has 16 residues. V shed 2 bases and J shed 1 base, with 14 bases lying between them. CDR1 is KGHSH and CDR2 is LQKENI in the germline V gene. This CDR3 is CASSPFKDRTQETQYF. Partial CDR3 DNA: TGTGCCAGCTCACCATTCAAAGACAGGACCCAAGAGACC.

This clone was picked up many times. The read terminates 3 residues before the CDR3 end, so the remaining end is supplied by the germline J gene. The chain combines TRBV6-4 with TRBJ2-3; D might be TRBD2 (6 bases). V lost 5 bases and J 0 bases, leaving 9 bases between the germline ends. CDR3 length equals 14 residues. Germline-derived CDR1 and CDR2 are MRHNA and SNTAGT. Incomplete CDR3 DNA: TGTGCCAGCAGTCCGGGACTGAGCACAGATACG. Amino acids: CASSPGLSTDT. The entire CDR3 reads CASSPGLSTDTQYF.

In this sample, this clone turned up many times. Incomplete CDR3 DNA: TGTGCCAGCAGTTCACAAGACTACGAG. Amino acids: CASSSQDYE. The whole CDR3 reads CASSSQDYEQYF. The chain uses TRBV6-2 or TRBV6-3 and TRBJ2-7; D is undetermined. The sequence runs out 3 residues before the end of the CDR3; the remainder is reconstructed from the germline J gene. Trimming took off 4 bases at V and 3 bases at J, with 7 bases between the two ends. CDR1 MNHEY and CDR2 SVGEGT come from the germline V gene. The CDR3 totals 12 residues.

This clone was counted at least ten times. The read is 3 residues too short to cover the CDR3 end, so that end is filled in from the germline J gene. The V and J genes are TRBV20-1 and TRBJ2-5, with TRBD1 matching over 7 bases. Germline V gene data show CDR1 as DFQATT and CDR2 as SNEGSKA (reference sequence). The CDR3 contains 15 residues. The trim removed 6 bases at V and 0 bases at J, leaving 10 bases unmatched. The CDR3 sequence: CSASGARGYQETQYF. CDR3 bases read: TGCAGTGCGAGCGGAGCCAGGGGGTACCAAGAGACC.

This clone was observed at least ten times. CDR3 loop: CASSSSSFYTDTQYF. Partial CDR3 DNA: TGTGCCAGCAGCTCGAGTAGTTTTTACACAGATACG. V is TRBV5-4 and J is TRBJ2-3; D remains unclear. The read comes to an end 3 residues before the CDR3 does, leaving the germline J gene to fill in the end. The CDR3 totals 15 residues. Germline V CDR1 and CDR2: SGHNT, YYREEE (reference sequence). Trimming shortened V by 3 bases and J by 2 bases, and 13 bases separated the two germline ends.

To note about this clone: The read falls 3 residues short of the CDR3 end, and the missing part is taken from the germline J gene. The chain joins TRBV5-1 to TRBJ2-1; 9 nucleotides match TRBD2. The trim removed 4 bases at V and 4 bases at J, leaving 6 bases unmatched. This CDR3 is 15 amino acids long. Germline V gives CDR1 SGHRS, CDR2 YFSETQ. The covered CDR3 bases are TGCGCCAGCAGCGTCTCTAGCGGGAAGTACAATGAG. Encoded protein: CASSVSSGKYNE. The whole CDR3 protein reads CASSVSSGKYNEQFF.